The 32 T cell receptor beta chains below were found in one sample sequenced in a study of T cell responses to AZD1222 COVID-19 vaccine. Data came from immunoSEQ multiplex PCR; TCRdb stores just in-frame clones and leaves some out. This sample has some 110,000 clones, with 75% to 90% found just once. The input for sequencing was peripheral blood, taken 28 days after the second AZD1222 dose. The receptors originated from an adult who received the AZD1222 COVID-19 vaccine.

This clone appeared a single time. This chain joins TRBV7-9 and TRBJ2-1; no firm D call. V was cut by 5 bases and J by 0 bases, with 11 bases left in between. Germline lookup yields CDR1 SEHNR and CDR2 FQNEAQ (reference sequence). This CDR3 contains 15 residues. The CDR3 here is CASSPTSSSYNEQFF. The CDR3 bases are TGTGCCAGCAGCCCCACTTCGAGCTCCTACAATGAGCAGTTCTTC.

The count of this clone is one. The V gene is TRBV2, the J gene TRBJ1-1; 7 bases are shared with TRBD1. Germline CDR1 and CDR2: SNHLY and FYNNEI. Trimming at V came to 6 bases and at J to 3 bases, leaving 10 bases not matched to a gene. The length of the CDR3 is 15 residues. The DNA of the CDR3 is TGTGCCAGCAGGAGAATTCAGGGGGTCTACACTGAAGCTTTCTTT. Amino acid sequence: CASRRIQGVYTEAFF.

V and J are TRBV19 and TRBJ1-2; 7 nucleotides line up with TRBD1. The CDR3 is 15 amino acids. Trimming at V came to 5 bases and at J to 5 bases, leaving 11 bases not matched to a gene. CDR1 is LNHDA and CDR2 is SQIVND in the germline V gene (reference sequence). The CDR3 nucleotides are TGTGCCAGTAGTTCGGAAACAGGGGTTAATTATGGCTACACCTTC. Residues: CASSSETGVNYGYTF. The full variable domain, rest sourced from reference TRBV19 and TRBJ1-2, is DGGITQSPKYLFRKEGQNVTLSCEQNLNHDAMYWYRQDPGQGLRLIYYSQIVNDFQKGDIAEGYSVSREKKESFPLTVTSAQKNPTAFYLCASSSETGVNYGYTFGSGTRLTVV.

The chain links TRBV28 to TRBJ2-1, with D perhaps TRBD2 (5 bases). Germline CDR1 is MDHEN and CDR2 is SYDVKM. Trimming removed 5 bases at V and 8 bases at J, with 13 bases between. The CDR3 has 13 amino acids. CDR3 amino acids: CASSLSGIDEQFF. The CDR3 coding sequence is TGTGCCAGCAGTCTGTCCGGGATCGATGAGCAGTTCTTC.

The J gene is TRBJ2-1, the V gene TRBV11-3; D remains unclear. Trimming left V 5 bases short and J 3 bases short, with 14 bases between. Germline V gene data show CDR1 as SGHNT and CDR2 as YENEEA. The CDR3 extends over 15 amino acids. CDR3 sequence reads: CASSLPGPIYNEQFF. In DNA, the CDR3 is TGTGCCAGCAGCCTCCCCGGACCAATCTACAATGAGCAGTTCTTC. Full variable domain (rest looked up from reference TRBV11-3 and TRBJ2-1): EAGVVQSPRYKIIEKKQPVAFWCNPISGHNTLYWYLQNLGQGPELLIRYENEEAVDDSQLPKDRFSAERLKGVDSTLKIQPAELGDSAVYLCASSLPGPIYNEQFFGPGTRLTVL.

As DNA, the CDR3 is TGTGCCAGCAGTGGACTAGCGGGAGATACTCCGAAGTTCTTC. It is translated as CASSGLAGDTPKFF. The rearrangement links TRBV2 to TRBJ2-1; 12 positions agree with TRBD2. Germline values: CDR1 SNHLY, CDR2 FYNNEI. V shed 4 bases, J shed 14 bases, and the junction held 9 bases outside the gene matches. The CDR3 covers 14 residues.

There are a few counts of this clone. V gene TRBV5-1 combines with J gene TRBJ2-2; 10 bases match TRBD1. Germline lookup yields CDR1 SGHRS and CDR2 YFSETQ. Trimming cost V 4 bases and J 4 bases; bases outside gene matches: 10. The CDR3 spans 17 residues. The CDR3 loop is CASSRGVGQGSTGELFF. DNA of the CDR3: TGCGCCAGCAGCCGGGGAGTGGGACAGGGGTCCACCGGGGAGCTGTTTTTT.

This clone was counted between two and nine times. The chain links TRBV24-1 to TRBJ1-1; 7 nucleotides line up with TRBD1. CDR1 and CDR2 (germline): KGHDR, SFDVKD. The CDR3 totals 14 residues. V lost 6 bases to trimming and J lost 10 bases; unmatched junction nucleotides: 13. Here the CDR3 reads CATSRAGGAGGAFF. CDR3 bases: TGTGCCACCAGTCGGGCAGGGGGGGCCGGCGGAGCTTTCTTT.

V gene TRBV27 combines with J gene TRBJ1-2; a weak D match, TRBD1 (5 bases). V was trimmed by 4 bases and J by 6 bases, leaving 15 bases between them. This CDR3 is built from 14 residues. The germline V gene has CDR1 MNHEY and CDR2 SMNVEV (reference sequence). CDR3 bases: TGTGCCAGCAGTTCCCCGGCAGGGTCCAATGGCTACACCTTC. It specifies CASSSPAGSNGYTF.

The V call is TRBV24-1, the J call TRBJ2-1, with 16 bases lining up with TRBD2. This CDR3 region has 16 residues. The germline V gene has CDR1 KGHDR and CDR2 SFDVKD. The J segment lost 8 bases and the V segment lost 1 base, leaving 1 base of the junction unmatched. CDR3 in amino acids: CATSDFGTSGRDEQFF. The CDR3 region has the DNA TGTGCCACCAGTGATTTTGGGACTAGCGGGAGGGATGAGCAGTTCTTC.

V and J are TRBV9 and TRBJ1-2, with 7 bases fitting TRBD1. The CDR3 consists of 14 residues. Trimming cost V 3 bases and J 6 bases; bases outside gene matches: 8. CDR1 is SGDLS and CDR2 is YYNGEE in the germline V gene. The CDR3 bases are TGTGCCAGCAGCGGACCGACAGGGTGGGATGGCTACACCTTC. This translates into CASSGPTGWDGYTF.

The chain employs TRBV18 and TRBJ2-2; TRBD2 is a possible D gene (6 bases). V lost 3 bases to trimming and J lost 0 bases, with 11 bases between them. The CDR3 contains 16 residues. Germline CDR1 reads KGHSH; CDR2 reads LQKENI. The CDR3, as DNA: TGTGCCAGCTCACCGATCGCGGGGCCGAACACCGGGGAGCTGTTTTTT. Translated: CASSPIAGPNTGELFF.

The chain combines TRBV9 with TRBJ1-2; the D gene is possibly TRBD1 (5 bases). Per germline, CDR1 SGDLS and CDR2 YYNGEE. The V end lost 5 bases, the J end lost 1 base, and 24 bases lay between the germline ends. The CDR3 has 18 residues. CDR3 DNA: TGTGCCAGCAGTACCCAACCGGGGACGGGAGACTTTAACTATGGCTACACCTTC. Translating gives CASSTQPGTGDFNYGYTF.

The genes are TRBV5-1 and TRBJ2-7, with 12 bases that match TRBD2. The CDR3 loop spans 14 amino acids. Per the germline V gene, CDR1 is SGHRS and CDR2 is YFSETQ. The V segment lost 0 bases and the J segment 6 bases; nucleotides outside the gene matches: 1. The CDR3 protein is CASSLGLAGAEQYF. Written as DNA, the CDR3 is TGCGCCAGCAGCTTGGGACTAGCGGGAGCCGAGCAGTACTTC.

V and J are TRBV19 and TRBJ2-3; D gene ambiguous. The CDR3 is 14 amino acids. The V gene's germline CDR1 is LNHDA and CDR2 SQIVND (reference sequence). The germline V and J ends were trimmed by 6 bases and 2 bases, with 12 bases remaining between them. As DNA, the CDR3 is TGTGCCAGTAGCCCAAAATCCACCACAGATACGCAGTATTTT. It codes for CASSPKSTTDTQYF.

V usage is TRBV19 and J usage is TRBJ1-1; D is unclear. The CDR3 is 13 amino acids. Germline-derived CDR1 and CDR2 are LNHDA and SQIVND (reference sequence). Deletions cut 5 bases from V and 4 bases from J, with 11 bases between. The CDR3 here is CASSPGWGTEAFF. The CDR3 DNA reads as TGTGCCAGTAGTCCAGGATGGGGCACTGAAGCTTTCTTT.

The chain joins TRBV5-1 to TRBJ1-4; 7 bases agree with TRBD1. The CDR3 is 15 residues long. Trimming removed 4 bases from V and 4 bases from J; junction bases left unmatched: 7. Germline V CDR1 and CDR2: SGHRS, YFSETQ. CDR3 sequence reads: CASSPQGQLNEKLFF. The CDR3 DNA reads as TGCGCCAGCAGCCCCCAGGGACAGCTTAATGAAAAACTGTTTTTT.

In DNA form, the CDR3 reads TGCGCCAGCAGCGAAGTGGTGGTTGACGAGCAGTACTTC. Translating it yields CASSEVVVDEQYF. The rearrangement links TRBV5-1 to TRBJ2-7; no firm D call. Trimming took 4 bases from V and 5 from J, leaving 13 bases between them. Germline assignment: CDR1 SGHRS and CDR2 YFSETQ. This CDR3 contains 13 residues.

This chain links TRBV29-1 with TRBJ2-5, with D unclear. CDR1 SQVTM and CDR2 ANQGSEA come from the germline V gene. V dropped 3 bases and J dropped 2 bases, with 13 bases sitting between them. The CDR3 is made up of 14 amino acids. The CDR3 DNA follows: TGCAGCGTTGAGGCCCCAGGTTTACAAGAGACCCAGTACTTC. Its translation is CSVEAPGLQETQYF.

The DNA of the CDR3 is TGTGCCAGCCGAAGGGGGGTTTTGGGCCAAGGGGAGCTGTTTTTT. It codes for CASRRGVLGQGELFF. The chain combines TRBV6-5 with TRBJ2-2; D may match TRBD1 or TRBD2 (6 bases each). CDR1 is MNHEY and CDR2 is SVGAGI in the germline V gene. Trimming pared 8 bases from V and 8 bases from J, leaving 21 bases between. The CDR3 is made up of 15 amino acids.

Here the CDR3 reads CASSLPGTDTQYF. The CDR3 DNA follows: TGTGCCAGCAGTTTACCAGGGACAGATACGCAGTATTTT. This chain joins TRBV28 and TRBJ2-3, with D tentatively TRBD1 (5 bases). Germline lookup yields CDR1 MDHEN and CDR2 SYDVKM. The CDR3 has 13 residues. The V gene lost 2 bases and the J gene lost 3 bases, with 6 bases spanning the gap. The whole variable domain, remainder taken from reference TRBV28 and TRBJ2-3, is DVKVTQSSRYLVKRTGEKVFLECVQDMDHENMFWYRQDPGLGLRLIYFSYDVKMKEKGDIPEGYSVSREKKERFSLILESASTNQTSMYLCASSLPGTDTQYFGPGTRLTVL.

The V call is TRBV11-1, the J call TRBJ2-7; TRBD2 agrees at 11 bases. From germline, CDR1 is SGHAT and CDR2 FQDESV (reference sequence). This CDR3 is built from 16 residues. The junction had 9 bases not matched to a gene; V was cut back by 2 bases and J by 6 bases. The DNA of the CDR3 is TGTGCCAGCAGCTTAAGCCTAGCGGGGGGCCTCTTCGAGCAGTACTTC. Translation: CASSLSLAGGLFEQYF.

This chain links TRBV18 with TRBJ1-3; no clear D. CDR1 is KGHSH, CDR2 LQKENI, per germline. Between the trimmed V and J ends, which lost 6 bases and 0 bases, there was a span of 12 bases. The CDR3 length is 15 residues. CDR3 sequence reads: CASSPQKSSGNTIYF. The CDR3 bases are TGTGCCAGCTCTCCGCAGAAGAGCTCTGGAAACACCATATATTTT.

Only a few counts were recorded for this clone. The CDR3 reads CASSLAGAGLQPQHF. The CDR3 DNA sequence: TGTGCCAGCAGCTTAGCGGGTGCAGGGCTTCAGCCCCAGCATTTT. The chain is built from TRBV7-8 and TRBJ1-5; D is possibly TRBD1 (5 bases). The length of the CDR3 is 15 residues. Germline V lookup: CDR1 SGHVS, CDR2 FQNEAQ. V was cut by 0 bases and J by 6 bases, with 12 bases left in between.

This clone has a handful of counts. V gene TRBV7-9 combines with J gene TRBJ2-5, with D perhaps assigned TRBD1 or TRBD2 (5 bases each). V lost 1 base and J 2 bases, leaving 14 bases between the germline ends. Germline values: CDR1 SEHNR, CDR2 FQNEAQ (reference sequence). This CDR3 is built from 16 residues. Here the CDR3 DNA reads TGTGCCAGCAGCTTAGTTGGGACCTGGGCTCAAGAGACCCAGTACTTC. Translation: CASSLVGTWAQETQYF.

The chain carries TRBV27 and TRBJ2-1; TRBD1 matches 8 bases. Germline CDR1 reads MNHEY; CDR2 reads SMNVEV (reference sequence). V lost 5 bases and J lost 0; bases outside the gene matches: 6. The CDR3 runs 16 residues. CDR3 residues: CASSTRQGSSYNEQFF. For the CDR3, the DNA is TGTGCCAGCAGTACCCGACAGGGGAGCTCCTACAATGAGCAGTTCTTC.

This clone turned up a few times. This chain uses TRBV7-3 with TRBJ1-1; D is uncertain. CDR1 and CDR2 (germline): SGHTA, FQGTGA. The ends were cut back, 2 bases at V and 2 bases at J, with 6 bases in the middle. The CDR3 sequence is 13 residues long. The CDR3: CASSLQLNTEAFF. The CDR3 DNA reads TGTGCCAGCAGCTTACAATTAAACACTGAAGCTTTCTTT.

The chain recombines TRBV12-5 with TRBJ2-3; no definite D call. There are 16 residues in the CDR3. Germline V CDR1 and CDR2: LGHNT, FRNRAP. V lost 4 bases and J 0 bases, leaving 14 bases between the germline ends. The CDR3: CASGSPGWGSTDTQYF. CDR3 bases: TGTGCTAGTGGTTCCCCTGGGTGGGGAAGCACAGATACGCAGTATTTT.

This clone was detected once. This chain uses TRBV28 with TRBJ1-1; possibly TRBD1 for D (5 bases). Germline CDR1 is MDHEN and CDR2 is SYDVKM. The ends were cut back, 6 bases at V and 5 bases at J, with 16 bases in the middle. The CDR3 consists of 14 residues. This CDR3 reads CASSNTFGGTEAFF. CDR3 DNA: TGTGCCAGCAGCAACACCTTCGGGGGGACTGAAGCTTTCTTT.

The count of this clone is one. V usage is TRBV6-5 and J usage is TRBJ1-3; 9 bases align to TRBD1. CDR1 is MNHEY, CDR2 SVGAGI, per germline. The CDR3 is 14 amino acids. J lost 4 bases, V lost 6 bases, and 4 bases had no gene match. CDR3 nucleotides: TGTGCCAGCAGGGACAGGGGAGGGGGAAACACCATATATTTT. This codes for CASRDRGGGNTIYF.

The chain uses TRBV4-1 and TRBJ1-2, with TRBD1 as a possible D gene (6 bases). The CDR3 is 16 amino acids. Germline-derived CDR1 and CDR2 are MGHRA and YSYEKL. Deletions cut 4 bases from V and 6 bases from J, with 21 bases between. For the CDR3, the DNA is TGCGCCAGCAGCCCCGGAGGTAGCAGGGGATTTAATGGCTACACCTTC. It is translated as CASSPGGSRGFNGYTF.

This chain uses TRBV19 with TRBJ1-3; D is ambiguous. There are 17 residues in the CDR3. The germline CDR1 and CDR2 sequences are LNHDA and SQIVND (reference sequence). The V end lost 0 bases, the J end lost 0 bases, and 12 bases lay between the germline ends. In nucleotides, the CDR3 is TGTGCCAGTAGTATAGATCACCCAGGCCTCTCTGGAAACACCATATATTTT. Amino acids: CASSIDHPGLSGNTIYF.